The entry below describes one TCR beta chain. Its antigen is not known. The sample comes from a study of immune heterogeneity within non-small cell lung tumors. Study as a whole: There were a handful of squamous cell carcinomas, 10 non-squamous carcinomas and 1 tumor not otherwise specified. The study's findings and limits: Clonotypes of T-cell receptor beta found at high frequency were largely distinct between individual patients. Identical dominant CDR3 beta clonotypes recurred across a patient's tumor sites, together with site-unique high-frequency clones.

Samples each supplied about 610 ng of bulk tumor genomic DNA as template. Several biopsies per primary tumor, spaced far apart, were taken during surgery. Curative surgery was undertaken by patients, who had untreated, newly diagnosed non-small cell lung cancer. It was with 32 V and 13 J primers that multiplex PCR amplified TCR beta CDR3. TCRdb redid the calling of the multiplex PCR reads with MiXCR, one entry per CDR3 protein. This sample has under 3,000 distinct CDR3 sequences, with 20% to 25% found just once. In germline, CDR1 is KGHDR, CDR2 SFDVKD. The V end lost 2 bases, the J end lost 3 bases, and 10 bases lay between the germline ends. The CDR3 sequence is 14 residues long.

This TCR came from a man between 40 and 49 years old with non-small cell lung cancer. Input material: lung tumor tissue. The chain recombines TRBV24-1 with TRBJ2-7; TRBD1 is a possible D gene (6 bases). The CDR3 region has the DNA TGTGCCACCAGTGATTCGGACAGAGACTACGAGCAGTACTTC. Protein sequence: CATSDSDRDYEQYF.